This T cell receptor (beta chain) was recovered during a study of blood T cell repertoires in COVID-19. Study-level information: Sample material is recorded as cDNA or gDNA derived from T cells, B-cell-depleted T cells, or PBMCs.

Authors' processing steps: Cell counts per sample came from amplifying reference gene primers. Data came from immunoSEQ multiplex PCR; TCRdb stores just in-frame clones and leaves some out. D and trimming were read from the DNA, whereas the V and J calls and clone size are those reported in that table. The sample carries under 300,000 clones, nearly 90% recorded once. This study enrolled people aged 18 to 89 from about two dozen US geographic areas. Looked up from germline, CDR1 is SQVTM and CDR2 is ANQGSEA. The CDR3 is 14 amino acids. V lost 3 bases and J 0 bases, leaving 12 bases between the germline ends.

This receptor was identified in a woman in her sixties who had recovered from COVID-19. The sequenced sample consisted of PBMCs or T cells enriched from blood (not recorded which). The genes are TRBV29-1 and TRBJ2-7; maybe TRBD1 (6 bases). The chain's CDR3 is CSVEVRGSSYEQYF. Written as DNA, the CDR3 is TGCAGCGTTGAGGTCAGGGGAAGCTCCTACGAGCAGTACTTC.